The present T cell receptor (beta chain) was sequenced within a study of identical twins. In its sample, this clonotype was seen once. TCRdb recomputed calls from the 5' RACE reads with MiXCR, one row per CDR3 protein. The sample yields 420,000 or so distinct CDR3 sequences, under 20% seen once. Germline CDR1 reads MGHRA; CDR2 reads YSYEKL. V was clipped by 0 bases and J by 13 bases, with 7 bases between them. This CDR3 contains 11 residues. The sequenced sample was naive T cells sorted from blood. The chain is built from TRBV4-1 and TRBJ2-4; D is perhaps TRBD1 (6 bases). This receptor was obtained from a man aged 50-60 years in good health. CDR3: CASSQEDRQYF. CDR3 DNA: TGCGCCAGCAGCCAAGAGGACAGACAGTACTTC.